The rows below give T cell receptor beta chains drawn from one sample of a study of OX40 agonist ivuxolimab in advanced cancers. Assay used: immunoSEQ multiplex PCR; TCRdb lists only in-frame clones, some missing. The sample lists about 88,000 clones, around nine tenths seen once, with about 1.6% in the top ten. The material was CD4+ or CD8+ T cells sorted from blood, obtained in a trial of the OX40 agonist ivuxolimab. Receptors originate from an adult with an advanced solid tumor such as melanoma, head and neck, liver or kidney cancer. The CDR3 runs from the conserved cysteine through the conserved F or W. A D gene is named only where the DNA matches it firmly. Where a row states a size, it is once, few, many or the class of an expanded clone; other rows omit it.

V	J	D	size	DNA	CDR3
TRBV18	TRBJ1-2	TRBD1	NA	TGTGCCAGCTCACCACGAACGGCAGGGGGTAACTATGGCTACACCTTC	CASSPRTAGGNYGYTF
TRBV18	TRBJ2-7	NA	NA	TGTGCCAGCTCACCGAACAGCCTCTACGAGCAGTACTTC	CASSPNSLYEQYF
TRBV18	TRBJ2-7	TRBD2	NA	TGTGCCAGCTCACCACAGACTAGCGGGGGCTCCTACGAGCAGTACTTC	CASSPQTSGGSYEQYF
TRBV19	TRBJ2-7	NA	few	TGTGCCACCAGAAGCCCGCCTGGTGACGAGCAGTACTTC	CATRSPPGDEQYF
TRBV6-6	TRBJ2-1	NA	NA	TGTGCCAGCGAGGATCAAGCTAGCGCTAGGATTGAGCAGTTCTTC	CASEDQASARIEQFF
TRBV15	TRBJ2-3	TRBD2	NA	TGTGCCACCTTTGGCGGGAGGGCTCGTCCCACAGATACGCAGTATTTT	CATFGGRARPTDTQYF
TRBV10-3	TRBJ2-5	NA	NA	TGTGCCACCGGGGGGCGGAGCCAAGAGACCCAGTACTTC	CATGGRSQETQYF
TRBV11-2	TRBJ2-7	TRBD2	once	TGTGCCAGCAGAACTATTGGGACTAGCGGAAAGCAGTACTTC	CASRTIGTSGKQYF
TRBV5-1	TRBJ2-1	NA	NA	TGCGCCAGCAGCTCAGGGGGGTCGTCCTACAATGAGCAGTTCTTC	CASSSGGSSYNEQFF
TRBV5-1	TRBJ1-1	TRBD1	NA	TGCGCCAGCAGCGCTGACAGGGGATTAAACACTGAAGCTTTCTTT	CASSADRGLNTEAFF
TRBV18	TRBJ1-4	NA	NA	TGTGCCAGCTCACCTTCGGGACAATTTAATGAAAAACTGTTTTTT	CASSPSGQFNEKLFF
TRBV7-7	TRBJ2-2	TRBD2	NA	TGTGCTAGCAGCTTAAGCGGGGGGGCCACCGGGGAGCTGTTTTTT	CASSLSGGATGELFF
TRBV30	TRBJ2-7	NA	NA	TGTGCCTGGAGTACGCACGACAATTCGGGATACTACGAGCAGTACTTC	CAWSTHDNSGYYEQYF
TRBV5-4	TRBJ2-7	NA	NA	TGTGCCAGCAGCAACGCGGCAGGCATACACGAGCAGTACTTC	CASSNAAGIHEQYF
TRBV19	TRBJ2-3	TRBD1	NA	TGTGCCAGTAGTATCCCTCCGGGACAGGGTCCAGATACGCAGTATTTT	CASSIPPGQGPDTQYF
TRBV12-5	TRBJ1-4	NA	NA	TGTGCTAGTGGCTCAGGGGCAACTAATGAAAAACTGTTTTTT	CASGSGATNEKLFF
TRBV5-4	TRBJ2-7	NA	NA	TGTGCCAGCAGCTTGGGTCAGGGCCTCTCCTACGAGCAGTACTTC	CASSLGQGLSYEQYF
TRBV19	TRBJ2-3	NA	NA	TGTGCCAGTAGTCATTGGTCGGCAGAGGATACAGATACGCAGTATTTT	CASSHWSAEDTDTQYF
TRBV7-2	TRBJ2-3	TRBD2	NA	TGTGCCAGCAGCTTAGAGAAGCGGGAGGGTATAGATACGCAGTATTTT	CASSLEKREGIDTQYF
TRBV29-1	TRBJ1-1	NA	NA	TGCAGCGTTTTAGTCAGCATGAACACTGAAGCTTTCTTT	CSVLVSMNTEAFF